The next 10 T cell receptor beta chains were all read from a single sample in a study of cytomegalovirus exposure and HLA in healthy donors. PCR involved 60 Vbeta and 13 Jbeta primers. This table comes from immunoSEQ multiplex PCR, and its TCRdb copy is limited to in-frame clones, with some not included. The repertoire includes under 300,000 clones, roughly two thirds of them detected once, and around 2% sits in the top ten. The sequenced sample consisted of PBMCs. The receptors were sampled from a female donor in good health and CMV-seronegative.

This clone was counted only a few times. This chain joins TRBV29-1 and TRBJ1-1; 9 bases line up with TRBD1. CDR1 and CDR2 from the germline V gene are SQVTM and ANQGSEA. V lost 3 bases, J lost 8 bases, and 7 bases stayed unmatched. There are 13 residues in the CDR3. The CDR3 DNA reads TGCAGCGTTGATAGGGGGACAGGGAGGGAAGCTTTCTTT. This sequence encodes CSVDRGTGREAFF. The whole variable domain, remainder taken from reference TRBV29-1 and TRBJ1-1, is SAVISQKPSRDICQRGTSLTIQCQVDSQVTMMFWYRQQPGQSLTLIATANQGSEATYESGFVIDKFPISRPNLTFSTLTVSNMSPEDSSIYLCSVDRGTGREAFFGQGTRLTVV.

The rearrangement joins TRBV28 to TRBJ2-3, with 7 bases matching TRBD1. Germline loops: CDR1 MDHEN, CDR2 SYDVKM. Germline trimming cut 8 bases from V and 2 bases from J; bases unmatched to any gene: 10. The length of the CDR3 is 15 residues. The chain's CDR3 is CASLPTGKNTDTQYF. The CDR3 bases are TGTGCCAGCCTCCCGACAGGGAAAAACACAGATACGCAGTATTTT.

The chain is built from TRBV6-6 and TRBJ1-2, with a tentative D call TRBD1 (5 bases). This CDR3 has 12 residues. Germline V gene data show CDR1 as MNHNY and CDR2 as SVGAGI (reference sequence). V lost 8 bases and J 6 bases, leaving 13 bases between the germline ends. CDR3 sequence (DNA): TGTGCCAGCGAGGTGGGGGGGGATGGCTACACCTTC. It is translated as CASEVGGDGYTF.

This clone was observed a few times. CDR3 DNA: TGTGCCAGTAACGGTAGAGGCACTGAAGCTTTCTTT. Translation: CASNGRGTEAFF. The rearrangement uses TRBV7-9 and TRBJ1-1; D not certain. CDR3 size: 12 residues. CDR1 and CDR2 (germline): SEHNR, FQNEAQ (reference sequence). Trimming removed 9 bases from V and 4 bases from J, with 12 bases in between.

The chain links TRBV9 to TRBJ2-7, with 7 bases that match TRBD2. CDR3 length equals 15 residues. J gave up 3 bases and V 4 bases, and 10 bases lay outside the gene matches. Looked up from germline, CDR1 is SGDLS and CDR2 is YYNGEE. In DNA form, the CDR3 reads TGTGCCAGCAGCCCCTCAGCGGGACGAGGCTACGAGCAGTACTTC. Amino acid sequence: CASSPSAGRGYEQYF.

The chain has TRBV27 and TRBJ2-7; TRBD2 matches 8 bases. The germline gives CDR1 MNHEY, CDR2 SMNVEV (reference sequence). The CDR3 is 14 residues long. V lost 2 bases, J lost 4 bases, and 4 bases stayed unmatched. This CDR3 reads CASSLTASGYEQYF. The DNA for the CDR3 is TGTGCCAGCAGTTTAACCGCTAGCGGGTACGAGCAGTACTTC.

The table lists this clone with a few counts. V is TRBV5-3 and J is TRBJ2-7; TRBD2 aligns across 9 bases. TRBV5-3 is classed as an ORF, of uncertain function. CDR3 size: 15 residues. V trimming: 4 bases; J trimming: 2 bases; junction bases outside the gene matches: 7. The DNA of the CDR3 is TGTGCCAGAAGCCTCGGGACTAGCCACACCTACGAGCAGTACTTC. Translated: CARSLGTSHTYEQYF.

This rearrangement joins TRBV5-4 to TRBJ2-1; 11 bases match TRBD2. J gave up 7 bases and V 0 bases, and 3 bases lay outside the gene matches. Germline V gene lookup returns CDR1 SGHNT and CDR2 YYREEE (reference sequence). The CDR3 has 15 amino acids. Written as DNA, the CDR3 is TGTGCCAGCAGCTTGGTAGCGGGAGGGCCGAATGAGCAGTTCTTC. Its translation: CASSLVAGGPNEQFF.

This clone is a singleton in its sample. As the CDR3 is not closed by the conserved phenylalanine or tryptophan, this likely results from a read error. V is TRBV7-9 and J is TRBJ1-1; TRBD1 is a possible D gene (6 bases). The ends were cut back, 5 bases at V and 1 base at J, with 8 bases in the middle. Looked up from germline, CDR1 is SEHNR and CDR2 is FQNEAQ (reference sequence). The CDR3 loop spans 13 amino acids. CDR3 sequence (DNA): TGTGCCAGCAGCCGACAGGAGAACACTGAAGCTTTCTCT. It yields the protein CASSRQENTEAFS.

The CDR3 nucleotides are TGCGCCAGCAGCTTAGGGGGAGCTAGCGGGAAGCAAGAGACCCAGTACTTC. It yields the protein CASSLGGASGKQETQYF. The chain joins TRBV5-1 to TRBJ2-5; 9 positions match TRBD2. V trimming: 2 bases; J trimming: 2 bases; junction bases outside the gene matches: 10. CDR1 and CDR2 from the germline V gene are SGHRS and YFSETQ. CDR3 size: 17 residues.